One and the same sample provided the 2 T cell receptor beta chains below, sequenced in a study of blood T cells in healthy people across ages (dated by TCRdb to the mid-2010s). The protocol used for the library was 5' RACE. TCRdb records Illumina HiSeq 2500 as the sequencer. A second PCR of roughly 7 to 12 cycles was run with a J-beta primer mix and a sample-barcoded 5' primer. TCRdb reanalyzed the raw reads on its own, using fastp at Q25 for trimming and MiXCR for clone calling, and kept in-frame beta chains. All rows with the same CDR3 protein become a single entry with the most common DNA and genes. The sample profile shows 700,000 or so distinct CDR3 sequences; roughly 43% of them were found once. Of the sample, around 30% falls within the top ten clones. Sequencing used blood. All receptors come from a man older than 75 in good health.

The gene calls are TRBV18 and TRBJ1-2; 7 bases fit TRBD1. The CDR3 is 14 residues long. Germline V gene data show CDR1 as KGHSH and CDR2 as LQKENI. The ends lost 3 bases at V and 6 bases at J; junction bases unmatched: 7. The CDR3 here is CASSPRDREDGYTF. CDR3 DNA sequence: TGTGCCAGCTCACCCCGAGACAGGGAGGATGGCTACACCTTC.

The chain employs TRBV30 and TRBJ1-1, with a possible D match to TRBD1 (5 bases). Germline V gives CDR1 GTSNPN, CDR2 SVGIG (reference sequence). The CDR3 loop spans 12 amino acids. Trimming took 5 bases from V and 0 from J, leaving 7 bases between them. The CDR3 sequence: CAWGHLNTEAFF. In nucleotides, the CDR3 is TGTGCCTGGGGACACCTGAACACTGAAGCTTTCTTT.